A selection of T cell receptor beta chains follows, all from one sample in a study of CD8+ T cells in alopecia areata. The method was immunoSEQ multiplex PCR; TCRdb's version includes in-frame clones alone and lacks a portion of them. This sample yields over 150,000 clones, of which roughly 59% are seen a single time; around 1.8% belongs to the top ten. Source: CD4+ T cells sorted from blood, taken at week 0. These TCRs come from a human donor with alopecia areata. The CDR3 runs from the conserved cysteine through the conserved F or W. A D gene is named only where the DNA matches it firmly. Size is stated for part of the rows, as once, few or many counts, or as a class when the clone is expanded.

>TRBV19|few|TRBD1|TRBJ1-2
TGTGCCAGTAGACACGCGGGACAGGGAACTGGCTACACCTTC
CASRHAGQGTGYTF
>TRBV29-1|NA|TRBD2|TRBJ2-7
TGCAGCGTTGACGGGGGGGACTACGAGCAGTACTTC
CSVDGGDYEQYF
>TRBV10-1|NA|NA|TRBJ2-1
TGCGCCAGCAGTGAAGCGGCTGGGCTACAGGGGGGGAATGAGCAGTTCTTC
CASSEAAGLQGGNEQFF
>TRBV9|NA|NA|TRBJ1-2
TGTGCCAGCAGCGCACAGGGACAAAACTATGGCTACACCTTC
CASSAQGQNYGYTF
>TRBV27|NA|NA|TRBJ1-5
TGTGCCAGCAGTTTATCTTTCGGCAGGAGCAATCAGCCCCAGCATTTT
CASSLSFGRSNQPQHF
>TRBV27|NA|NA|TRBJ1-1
TGTGCCAGCAGTACCCAACAGGGACTTGAAGCTTTCTTT
CASSTQQGLEAFF
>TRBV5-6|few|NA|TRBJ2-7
TGTGCCAGCAGCCGGGAACACTACGAGCAGTACTTC
CASSREHYEQYF
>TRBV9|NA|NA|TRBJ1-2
TGTGCCAGCAGCGTAGCGGCAGGGACCTATGGCTACACCTTC
CASSVAAGTYGYTF
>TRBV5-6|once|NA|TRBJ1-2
TGTGCCAGCAGCCAAGGACAGAACTATGGCTACACCTTC
CASSQGQNYGYTF
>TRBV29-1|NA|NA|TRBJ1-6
TGCAGCGTTCGGGCAGGAACTAATTCACCCCTCCACTTT
CSVRAGTNSPLHF
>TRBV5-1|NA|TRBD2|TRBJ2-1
TGCGCCAGCAGCTTGGCCCGGGGGGTCGATGAGCAGTTCTTC
CASSLARGVDEQFF
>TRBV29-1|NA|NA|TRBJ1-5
TGCAGCGTTGACGGGGGTAGCGGTCAGCCCCAGCATTTT
CSVDGGSGQPQHF
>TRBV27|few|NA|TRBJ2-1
TGTGCCAGCAGTACAGGTCCTCAATACTTCAATGAGCAGTTCTTC
CASSTGPQYFNEQFF
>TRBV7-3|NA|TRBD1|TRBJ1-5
TGTGCCAGCAGCTCGCCCCCCGGGACAGACAACTATAGCAATCAGCCCCAGCATTTT
CASSSPPGTDNYSNQPQHF
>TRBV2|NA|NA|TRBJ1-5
TGTGCCAGCAGTGGGGGACACCCAAGCAATCAGCCCCAGCATTTT
CASSGGHPSNQPQHF
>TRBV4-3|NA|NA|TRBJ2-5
TGCGCCAGCAGCCAAGAGCCGCTCCCCCCGTACTTC
CASSQEPLPPYF
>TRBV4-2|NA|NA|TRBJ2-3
TGTGCCAGCAGCCAAGATGGGGGCACAGATACGCAGTATTTT
CASSQDGGTDTQYF
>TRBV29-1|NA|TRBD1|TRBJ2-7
TGCAGCGCCACGGGACAGGGGAGCGAGCAGTACTTC
CSATGQGSEQYF
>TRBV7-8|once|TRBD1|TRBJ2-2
TGTGCCAGCACCATGAAGAGGACAGGCTACGACCGGGAGCTGTTTTTT
CASTMKRTGYDRELFF
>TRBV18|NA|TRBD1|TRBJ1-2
TGTGCCAGCTCACTTAAGGACAGGGGAGACGGCTACACCTTC
CASSLKDRGDGYTF
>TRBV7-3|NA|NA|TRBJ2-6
TGTGCCAGCAGCCAACCTACTTCCGGGACTCCTTCTGGGGCCAACGTCCTGACTTTC
CASSQPTSGTPSGANVLTF
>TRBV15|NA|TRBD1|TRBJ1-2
TGTGCCACCAGCAGTGGACAGGACCCTTCTAACTATGGCTACACCTTC
CATSSGQDPSNYGYTF
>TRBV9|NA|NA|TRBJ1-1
TGTGCCAGCAGCGTACTACGGGGCGTCGGCACTGAAGCTTTCTTT
CASSVLRGVGTEAFF